This T cell receptor (beta chain) was sequenced in a study of blood T cell repertoires in COVID-19. Germline CDR1 SGHRS, CDR2 YFSETQ. The CDR3 runs 14 residues. Trimming shortened V by 3 bases and J by 0 bases, and 8 bases separated the two germline ends. Profiling relied on immunoSEQ multiplex PCR, and the TCRdb table lists in-frame clones only, not all of them. The sample consists of 150,000 or so clones, 60% to 85% of them appearing once. The clonotype was recovered from a woman aged 55 to 70 with COVID-19, enrolled during active disease. The chain couples TRBV5-1 to TRBJ2-3; TRBD1 might be the D (6 bases). Sequenced: peripheral blood. The CDR3 loop reads CASSSTGSTDTQYF. DNA for the CDR3: TGCGCCAGCAGCTCGACAGGAAGCACAGATACGCAGTATTTT. The full variable domain, rest sourced from reference TRBV5-1 and TRBJ2-3, is KAGVTQTPRYLIKTRGQQVTLSCSPISGHRSVSWYQQTPGQGLQFLFEYFSETQRNKGNFPGRFSGRQFSNSRSEMNVSTLELGDSALYLCASSSTGSTDTQYFGPGTRLTVL.